These T cell receptor beta chains were read from a single sample in a study of blood T cell repertoires in COVID-19. Assay: immunoSEQ multiplex PCR; the TCRdb copy retains only in-frame clones and omits some. The sample lists some 30,000 clones, over 75% occurring once. The material sequenced was peripheral blood. Source of these receptors: a man in his 60s with active COVID-19. Each CDR3 is given with its conserved first and last residue. A D gene is named only where the DNA matches it firmly. Clone size is not always given. Where it is, it says once, few, many or a class for expanded clones.

D gene	V gene	clone size	J gene	CDR3 protein	CDR3 DNA
.	TRBV10-1	.	TRBJ2-3	CASSESLGGTDTQYF	TGCGCCAGCAGTGAGTCGCTAGGGGGCACAGATACGCAGTATTTT
.	TRBV27	few	TRBJ1-5	CASSLHLQGQPQHF	TGTGCCAGCAGTTTACATCTTCAGGGCCAGCCCCAGCATTTT
TRBD1	TRBV5-1	.	TRBJ2-7	CASSSGQGDYEQYF	TGCGCCAGCAGCTCGGGACAGGGGGACTACGAGCAGTACTTC
TRBD2	TRBV2	.	TRBJ2-3	CASSGLTSGTYTDTQYF	TGTGCCAGCAGTGGTTTGACTAGCGGGACCTACACAGATACGCAGTATTTT
.	TRBV18	.	TRBJ2-1	CASSRSDIYNEQFF	TGTGCCAGCTCACGAAGTGACATCTACAATGAGCAGTTCTTC
TRBD2	TRBV7-2	.	TRBJ2-1	CASSLAGSGDFSGTYNEQFF	TGTGCCAGCAGCTTAGCGGGATCGGGGGACTTTAGCGGGACATACAATGAGCAGTTCTTC
.	TRBV6-2/TRBV6-3	.	TRBJ2-5	CASSLTDIGSGDF	TGTGCCAGCAGTTTAACTGACATCGGGTCCGGGGACTTC
.	TRBV15	.	TRBJ2-1	CATSRDVGAGDNEQFF	TGTGCCACCAGCAGAGATGTGGGGGCTGGGGACAATGAGCAGTTCTTC
.	TRBV5-4	.	TRBJ2-1	CASSSHYSSEYSYNEQFF	TGTGCCAGCAGCTCACATTACTCTAGCGAATACTCCTACAATGAGCAGTTCTTC
TRBD1	TRBV7-9	.	TRBJ1-4	CASSSRDRSREKLFF	TGTGCCAGCAGCTCCCGGGACAGGTCGCGTGAAAAACTGTTTTTT
.	TRBV5-1	.	TRBJ2-7	CASSLAGGTYEQYF	TGCGCCAGCAGCTTGGCCGGGGGTACCTACGAGCAGTACTTC
.	TRBV19	once	TRBJ1-5	CASRGAAGSNQPQHF	TGTGCCAGTAGAGGGGCAGCCGGCAGCAATCAGCCCCAGCATTTT
TRBD1	TRBV18	.	TRBJ2-2	CASSQSPFQGAGWTGELFF	TGTGCCAGCTCACAAAGCCCATTCCAGGGGGCAGGCTGGACCGGGGAGCTGTTTTTT
TRBD2	TRBV11-3	once	TRBJ2-3	CASSLVAGAGPDTQYF	TGTGCCAGCAGCTTAGTTGCGGGAGCGGGCCCAGATACGCAGTATTTT
.	TRBV18	.	TRBJ1-4	CASSPQALGGEKLFF	TGTGCCAGCTCACCCCAGGCGCTGGGGGGTGAAAAACTGTTTTTT
.	TRBV5-1	few	TRBJ2-7	CASSLGANYEQYF	TGCGCCAGCAGCTTGGGAGCCAACTACGAGCAGTACTTC
.	TRBV10-2	medium-sized	TRBJ1-1	CASRVGLAEAFF	TGCGCCAGCAGGGTCGGTTTGGCTGAAGCTTTCTTT
.	TRBV2	.	TRBJ2-2	CASSEFPPGTGELFF	TGTGCCAGCAGTGAGTTCCCGCCGGGCACCGGGGAGCTGTTTTTT
.	TRBV5-6	.	TRBJ2-3	CASSLGQWDTQYF	TGTGCCAGCAGCTTGGGGCAGTGGGATACGCAGTATTTT
TRBD2	TRBV9	once	TRBJ2-3	CASSLGLAGGKSDTQYF	TGTGCCAGCAGCTTGGGGCTAGCGGGAGGAAAGTCAGATACGCAGTATTTT
.	TRBV15	.	TRBJ2-4	CATSSWARVKSSAKNIQYF	TGTGCCACCAGCAGCTGGGCGCGAGTCAAGAGCTCAGCCAAAAACATTCAGTACTTC
.	TRBV7-3	.	TRBJ2-1	CASSFAAGFNNEQFF	TGTGCCAGCAGCTTTGCGGCGGGGTTTAACAATGAGCAGTTCTTC
TRBD2	TRBV30	.	TRBJ2-4	CAASGRATAKNIQYF	TGTGCCGCTAGCGGGAGGGCCACGGCCAAAAACATTCAGTACTTC
TRBD2	TRBV24-1	few	TRBJ2-1	CATSDPTSGRGEQFF	TGTGCCACCAGTGACCCGACTAGCGGGAGAGGTGAGCAGTTCTTC